This TCR beta chain was sequenced during a study of technical replicates of blood from several donors. Germline CDR1 and CDR2: LNHDA and SQIVND (reference sequence). The CDR3 is 16 amino acids. V lost 6 bases and J lost 7; bases outside the gene matches: 12. Measured with immunoSEQ multiplex PCR; TCRdb has only the in-frame clones, and not every one. The repertoire holds 99,000 or so clones, 95% seen once, with roughly 0.19% in the top ten. The receptor comes from a human donor in good health. Input material: T cells isolated from PBMCs. The chain recombines TRBV19 with TRBJ1-6, with 7 bases identical to TRBD1. CDR3 residues: CASSTDPGQLNSPLHF. CDR3 in DNA: TGTGCCAGTAGCACGGACCCGGGACAGCTCAATTCACCCCTCCACTTT.